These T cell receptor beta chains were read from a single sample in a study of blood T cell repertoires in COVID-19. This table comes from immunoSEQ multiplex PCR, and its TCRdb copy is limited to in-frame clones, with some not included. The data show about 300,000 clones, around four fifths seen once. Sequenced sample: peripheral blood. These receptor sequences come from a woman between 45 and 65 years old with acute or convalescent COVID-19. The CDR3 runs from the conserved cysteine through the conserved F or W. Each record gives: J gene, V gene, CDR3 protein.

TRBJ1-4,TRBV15,CATSRDASGATNEKLFF
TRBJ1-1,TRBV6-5,CAGTPPGQGETEAFF
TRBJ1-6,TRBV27,CASSPYRALEGNSPLHF
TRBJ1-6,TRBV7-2,CASSLDRGKDSPLHF
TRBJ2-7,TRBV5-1,CASSTSSGAYEQYF
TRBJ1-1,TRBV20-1,CSARMGTVAFF
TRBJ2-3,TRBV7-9,CASSLGASGLTDTQYF
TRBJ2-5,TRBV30,CAWTSGTSVYETQYF
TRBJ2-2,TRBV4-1,CASSQWGDHQAGELFF
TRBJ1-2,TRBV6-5,CASRPLEPTLYGYTF
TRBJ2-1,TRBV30,CAWCTENSYNEQFF
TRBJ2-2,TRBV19,CASSPTNTGELFF
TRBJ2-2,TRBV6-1,CASSEQGADTGELFF
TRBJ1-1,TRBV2,CASSARVGTEAFF
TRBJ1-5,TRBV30,CAWSDDIRNQPQHF
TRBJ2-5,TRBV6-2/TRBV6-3,CASSTTSSTSGSRETQYF
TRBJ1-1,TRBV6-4,CASSDKGRWGRTEAFF
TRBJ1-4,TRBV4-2,CASSQVGGPANEKLFF
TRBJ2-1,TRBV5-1,CASSLGSGGSSYNEQFF
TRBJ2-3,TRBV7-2,CASSPPGHSTDTQYF
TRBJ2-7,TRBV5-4,CASSPIRLAGAWAVSYEQYF
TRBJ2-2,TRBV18,CASSPRAVINTGELFF
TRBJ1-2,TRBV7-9,CASSNRGSNGYTF
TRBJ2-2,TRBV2,CASSLGQGAYTGELFF
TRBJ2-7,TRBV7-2,CASSLPTLPYEQYF
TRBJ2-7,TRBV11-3,CASSPGTGGDEQYF
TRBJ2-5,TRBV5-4,CASSFDTGDGETQYF
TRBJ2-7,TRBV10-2,CASSDLTGNDEQYF
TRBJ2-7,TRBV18,CASSPGLAGADEQYF
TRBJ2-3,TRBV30,CAWSGQLAGKEDTQYF
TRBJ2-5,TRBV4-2,CASSPGAPETQYF
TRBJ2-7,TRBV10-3,CAITGQGMYEQYF
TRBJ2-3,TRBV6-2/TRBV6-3,CASSQGSRTDTQYF
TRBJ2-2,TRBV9,CASSLRLAGEGGTGELFF
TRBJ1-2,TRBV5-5,CASSATEGARNYGYTF
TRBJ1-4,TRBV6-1,CASSERSRGEKLFF
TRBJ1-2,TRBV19,CASSKERGGNLNYGYTF
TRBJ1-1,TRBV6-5,CASSQGRETEAFF
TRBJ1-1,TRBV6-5,CASSTPSTGVDEAFF
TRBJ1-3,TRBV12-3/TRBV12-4,CASSFSRGNTIYF
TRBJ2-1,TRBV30,CAWSVLGNEQFF
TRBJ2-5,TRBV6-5,CASTNGGQETQYF
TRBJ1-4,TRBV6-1,CASRNTGDEKLFF
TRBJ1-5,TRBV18,CASSPGGQQNQPQHF
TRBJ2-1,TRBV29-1,CSVEGLAGRYNEQFF